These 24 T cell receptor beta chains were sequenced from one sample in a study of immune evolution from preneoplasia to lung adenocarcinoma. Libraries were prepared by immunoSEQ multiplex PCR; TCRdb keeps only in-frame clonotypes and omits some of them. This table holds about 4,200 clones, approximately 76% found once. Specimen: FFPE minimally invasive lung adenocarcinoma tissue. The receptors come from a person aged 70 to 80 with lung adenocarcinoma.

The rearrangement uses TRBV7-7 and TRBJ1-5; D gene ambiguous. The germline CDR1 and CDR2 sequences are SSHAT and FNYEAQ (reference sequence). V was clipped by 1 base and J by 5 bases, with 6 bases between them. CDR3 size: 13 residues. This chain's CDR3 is CASSLGSDQPQHF. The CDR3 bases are TGTGCCAGCAGCTTAGGGAGTGATCAGCCCCAGCATTTT. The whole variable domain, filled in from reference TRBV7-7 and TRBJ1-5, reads GAGVSQSPRYKVTKRGQDVTLRCDPISSHATLYWYQQALGQGPEFLTYFNYEAQPDKSGLPSDRFSAERPEGSISTLTIQRTEQRDSAMYRCASSLGSDQPQHFGDGTRLSIL.

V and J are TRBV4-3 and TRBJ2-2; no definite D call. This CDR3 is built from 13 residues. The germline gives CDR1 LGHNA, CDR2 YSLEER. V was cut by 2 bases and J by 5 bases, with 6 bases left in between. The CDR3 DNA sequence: TGCGCCAGCAGCCAACAAGGGACCGGGGAGCTGTTTTTT. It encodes CASSQQGTGELFF.

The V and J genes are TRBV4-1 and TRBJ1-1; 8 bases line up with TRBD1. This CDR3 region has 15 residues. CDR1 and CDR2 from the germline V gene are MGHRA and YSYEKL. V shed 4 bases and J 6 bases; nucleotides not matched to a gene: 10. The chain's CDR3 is CASSPQTGEGAEAFF. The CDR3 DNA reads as TGCGCCAGCAGCCCCCAGACAGGGGAAGGTGCTGAAGCTTTCTTT.

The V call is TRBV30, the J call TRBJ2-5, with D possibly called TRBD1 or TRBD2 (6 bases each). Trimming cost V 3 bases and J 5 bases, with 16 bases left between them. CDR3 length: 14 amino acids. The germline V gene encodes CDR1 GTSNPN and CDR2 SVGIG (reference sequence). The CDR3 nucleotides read TGTGCCTGGAGCGGGGGCCAGGGTTGGGAGACCCAGTACTTC. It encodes CAWSGGQGWETQYF.

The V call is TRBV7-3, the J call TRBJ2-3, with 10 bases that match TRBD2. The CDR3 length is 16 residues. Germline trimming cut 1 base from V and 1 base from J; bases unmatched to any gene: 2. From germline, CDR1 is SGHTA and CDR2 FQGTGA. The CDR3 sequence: CASSLITSGGTDTQYF. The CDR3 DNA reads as TGTGCCAGCAGCTTAATCACTAGCGGGGGCACAGATACGCAGTATTTT.

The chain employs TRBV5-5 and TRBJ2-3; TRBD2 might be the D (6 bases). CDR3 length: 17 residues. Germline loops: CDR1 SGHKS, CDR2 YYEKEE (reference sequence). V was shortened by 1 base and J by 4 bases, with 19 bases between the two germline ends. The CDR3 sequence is CASSLSTSPIGADTQYF. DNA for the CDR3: TGTGCCAGCAGCTTGAGTACTAGCCCTATTGGGGCAGATACGCAGTATTTT.

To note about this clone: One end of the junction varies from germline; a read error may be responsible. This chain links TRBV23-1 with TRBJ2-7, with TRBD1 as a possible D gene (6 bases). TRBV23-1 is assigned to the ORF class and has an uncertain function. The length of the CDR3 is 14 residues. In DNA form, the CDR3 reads TGCGCCAGCAGTCAATCCTATTGCTGGGGGCCCATCCTCTTC. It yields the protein CASSQSYCWGPILF.

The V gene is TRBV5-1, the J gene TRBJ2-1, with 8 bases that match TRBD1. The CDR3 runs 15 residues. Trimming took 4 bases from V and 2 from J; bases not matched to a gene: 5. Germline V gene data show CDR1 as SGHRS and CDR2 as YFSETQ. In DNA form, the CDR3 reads TGCGCCAGCAGCAGTGGGACAGGTACCTACAATGAGCAGTTCTTC. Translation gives CASSSGTGTYNEQFF.

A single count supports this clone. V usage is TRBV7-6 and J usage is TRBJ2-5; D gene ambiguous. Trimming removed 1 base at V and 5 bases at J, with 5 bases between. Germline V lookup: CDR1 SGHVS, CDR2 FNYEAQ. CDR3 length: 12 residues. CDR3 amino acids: CASSLVLETQYF. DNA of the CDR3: TGTGCCAGCAGCTTAGTTTTGGAGACCCAGTACTTC.

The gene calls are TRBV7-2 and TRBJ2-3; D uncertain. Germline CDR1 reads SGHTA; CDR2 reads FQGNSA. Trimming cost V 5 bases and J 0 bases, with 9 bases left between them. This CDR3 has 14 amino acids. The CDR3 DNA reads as TGTGCCAGCAGCCGGTCTCCTAGCACAGATACGCAGTATTTT. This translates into CASSRSPSTDTQYF.

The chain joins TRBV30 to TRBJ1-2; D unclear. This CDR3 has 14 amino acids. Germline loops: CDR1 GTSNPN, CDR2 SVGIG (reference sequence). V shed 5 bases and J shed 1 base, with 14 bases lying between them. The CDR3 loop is CAWSGTDNNYGYTF. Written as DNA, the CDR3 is TGTGCCTGGTCTGGAACAGATAATAACTATGGCTACACCTTC.

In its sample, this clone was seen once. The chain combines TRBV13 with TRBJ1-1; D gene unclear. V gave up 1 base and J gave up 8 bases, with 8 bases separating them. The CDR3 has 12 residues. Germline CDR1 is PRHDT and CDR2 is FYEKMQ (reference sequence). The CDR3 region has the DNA TGTGCCAGCAGCTTAGAGGGCAGGGAAGCTTTCTTT. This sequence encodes CASSLEGREAFF.

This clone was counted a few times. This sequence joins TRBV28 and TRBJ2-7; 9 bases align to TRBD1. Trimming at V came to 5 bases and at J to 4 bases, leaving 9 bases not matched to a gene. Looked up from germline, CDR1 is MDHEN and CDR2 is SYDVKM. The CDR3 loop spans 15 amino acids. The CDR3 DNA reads TGTGCCAGCAGTGCACAGGGGGCGGCCTTATACGAGCAGTACTTC. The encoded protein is CASSAQGAALYEQYF.

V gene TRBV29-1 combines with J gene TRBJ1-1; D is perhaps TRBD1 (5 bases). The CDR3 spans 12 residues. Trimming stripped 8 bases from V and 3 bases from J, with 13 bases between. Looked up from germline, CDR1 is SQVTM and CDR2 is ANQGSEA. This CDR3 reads CSIQDNHTEAFF. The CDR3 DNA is TGCAGCATCCAGGACAATCACACTGAAGCTTTCTTT.

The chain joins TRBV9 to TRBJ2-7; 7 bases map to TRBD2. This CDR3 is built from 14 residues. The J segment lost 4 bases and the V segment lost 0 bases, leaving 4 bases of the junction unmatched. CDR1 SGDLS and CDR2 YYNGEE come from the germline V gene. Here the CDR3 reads CASSVGGGQYEQYF. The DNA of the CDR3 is TGTGCCAGCAGCGTAGGCGGGGGTCAATACGAGCAGTACTTC.

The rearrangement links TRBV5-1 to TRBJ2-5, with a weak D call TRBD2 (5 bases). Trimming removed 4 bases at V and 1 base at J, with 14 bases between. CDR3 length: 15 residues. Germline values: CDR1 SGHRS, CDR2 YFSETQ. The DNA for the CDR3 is TGCGCCAGCAGCGGAGAAGGGAGTAGCCAAGAGACCCAGTACTTC. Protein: CASSGEGSSQETQYF.

CDR3 coding DNA: TGTGCCAGCAGCGCACCGGGACAGGGGAACACTGAAGCTTTCTTT. It yields the protein CASSAPGQGNTEAFF. The genes are TRBV7-9 and TRBJ1-1; TRBD1 matches 9 bases. V lost 5 bases and J lost 1; bases outside the gene matches: 5. Germline V gives CDR1 SEHNR, CDR2 FQNEAQ (reference sequence). This CDR3 contains 15 residues.

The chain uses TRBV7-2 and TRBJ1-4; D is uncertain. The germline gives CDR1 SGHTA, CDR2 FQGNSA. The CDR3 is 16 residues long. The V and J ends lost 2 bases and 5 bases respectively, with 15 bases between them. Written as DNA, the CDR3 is TGTGCCAGCAGCTTATCCGGGCCCGATGGGAATGAAAAACTGTTTTTT. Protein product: CASSLSGPDGNEKLFF.

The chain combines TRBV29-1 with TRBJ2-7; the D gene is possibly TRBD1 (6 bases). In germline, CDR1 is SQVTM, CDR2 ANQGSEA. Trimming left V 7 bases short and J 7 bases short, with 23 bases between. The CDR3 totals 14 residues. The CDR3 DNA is TGCAGCGCCTCGACAGGTGCTGTACAGTTGGAGCAGTACTTC. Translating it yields CSASTGAVQLEQYF.

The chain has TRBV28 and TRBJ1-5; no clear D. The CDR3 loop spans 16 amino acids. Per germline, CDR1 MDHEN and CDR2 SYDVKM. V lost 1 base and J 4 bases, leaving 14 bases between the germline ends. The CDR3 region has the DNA TGTGCCAGCAGTTTATACCGGGCCAGTGCGAATCAGCCCCAGCATTTT. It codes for CASSLYRASANQPQHF.

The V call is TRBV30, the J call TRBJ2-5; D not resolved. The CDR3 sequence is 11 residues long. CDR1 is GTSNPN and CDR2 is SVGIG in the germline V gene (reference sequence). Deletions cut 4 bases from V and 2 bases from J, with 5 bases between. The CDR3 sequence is CAWILQETQYF. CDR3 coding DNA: TGTGCCTGGATCCTACAAGAGACCCAGTACTTC.

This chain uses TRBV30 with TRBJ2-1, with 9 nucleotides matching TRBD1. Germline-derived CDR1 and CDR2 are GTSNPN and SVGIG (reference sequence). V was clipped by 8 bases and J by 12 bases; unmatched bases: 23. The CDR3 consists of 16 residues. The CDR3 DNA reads TGTGCCCTGGCGGTGTCCGGGACAGGGAAGGACGGCCGGCAGTTCTTC. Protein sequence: CALAVSGTGKDGRQFF. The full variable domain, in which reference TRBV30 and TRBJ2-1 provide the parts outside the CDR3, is SQTIHQWPATLVQPVGSPLSLECTVEGTSNPNLYWYRQAAGRGLQLLFYSVGIGQISSEVPQNLSASRPQDRQFILSSKKLLLSDSGFYLCALAVSGTGKDGRQFFGPGTRLTVL.

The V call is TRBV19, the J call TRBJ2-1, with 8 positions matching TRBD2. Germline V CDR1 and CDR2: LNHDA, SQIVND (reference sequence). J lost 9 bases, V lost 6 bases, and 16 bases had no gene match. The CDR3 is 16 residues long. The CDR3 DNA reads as TGTGCCAGTAGAGCCCGGCCGGGGCGGGAGGTGAGTGAGCAGTTCTTC. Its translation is CASRARPGREVSEQFF.

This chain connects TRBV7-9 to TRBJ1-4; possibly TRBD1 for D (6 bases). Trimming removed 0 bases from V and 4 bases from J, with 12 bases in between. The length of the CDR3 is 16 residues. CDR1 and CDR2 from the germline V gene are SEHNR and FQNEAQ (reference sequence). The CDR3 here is CASSLAMTGLNEKLFF. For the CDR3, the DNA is TGTGCCAGCAGCTTAGCAATGACAGGTCTTAATGAAAAACTGTTTTTT.